This T cell receptor (beta chain) came from a study of cytotoxic CD8 clonotypes in ibrutinib-treated CLL. Study information: Enrolment comprised over ten relapsed/refractory and roughly 15 treatment-naive patients; 17 to 18 were IGHV unmutated. After treatment lasting a median about twelve months, range 6 to 36, response samples were collected. Mean yields were approximately 260,000 productive templates and around 98,000 productive rearrangements per sample. Study-wide points: Clonality showed a rise at ibrutinib response that reversed toward baseline at progression.

Assay: immunoSEQ multiplex PCR; the TCRdb copy retains only in-frame clones and omits some. The repertoire holds around 310,000 clones, with around four fifths as singletons. CDR1 is SGHVS and CDR2 is FNYEAQ in the germline V gene. The V segment lost 1 base and the J segment 9 bases; nucleotides outside the gene matches: 3. The CDR3 covers 15 residues. A remark on this clone: Its target is not known.

The sample here was PBMCs, taken before ibrutinib treatment. The receptor was derived from a human donor with chronic lymphocytic leukemia. The gene calls are TRBV7-6 and TRBJ2-1; 13 bases agree with TRBD2. CDR3 region: CASSLGTSGSFEQFF. The CDR3 DNA follows: TGTGCCAGCAGCTTAGGGACTAGCGGGAGCTTTGAGCAGTTCTTC.